These T cell receptor beta chains were read from a single sample in a study of CD8 T cells in Susac syndrome. TCRdb re-called the immunoSEQ multiplex PCR reads with MiXCR, one entry per CDR3 protein. The data hold about 210,000 distinct CDR3 sequences, with roughly 96% observed a single time. The sequenced sample consisted of CD4+ T cells from PBMCs. The receptors shown here come from a human donor with multiple sclerosis. CDR3s include the opening cysteine and the closing phenylalanine or tryptophan. A D gene is named only where the DNA matches it firmly.

D gene	V gene	J gene	CDR3 protein	CDR3 DNA
TRBD1	TRBV12-3/TRBV12-4	TRBJ1-2	CASSYQGAGGYTF	TGTGCCAGCAGTTATCAGGGGGCAGGTGGCTACACCTTC
TRBD2	TRBV12-5	TRBJ2-3	CASGLVLGHQGGQRDRDTQYF	TGTGCTAGTGGTTTGGTTCTCGGACACCAGGGAGGCCAGCGGGATAGAGATACGCAGTATTTT
TRBD1	TRBV29-1	TRBJ2-7	CSVVLTGGSWEQYF	TGCAGCGTTGTCCTTACAGGGGGCTCGTGGGAGCAGTACTTC
NA	TRBV3-1	TRBJ1-5	CASITEISNQPQHF	TGTGCCAGCATCACAGAGATTAGCAATCAGCCCCAGCATTTT
TRBD1	TRBV29-1	TRBJ2-4	CSANPGQGGNIQYF	TGCAGCGCTAACCCCGGACAGGGCGGAAACATTCAGTACTTC
NA	TRBV29-1	TRBJ1-2	CSVGDILNYGYTF	TGCAGCGTTGGCGACATTCTTAACTATGGCTACACCTTC
NA	TRBV5-1	TRBJ2-7	CASSFSSDEQYF	TGCGCCAGCAGCTTTTCTAGCGACGAGCAGTACTTC
NA	TRBV4-1	TRBJ2-7	CASSQAASAFYEQYF	TGCGCCAGCAGCCAAGCGGCTAGCGCCTTCTACGAGCAGTACTTC
NA	TRBV20-1	TRBJ2-7	CSALMTPARYEQYF	TGCAGTGCTCTTATGACCCCCGCCCGATACGAGCAGTACTTC
TRBD2	TRBV4-1	TRBJ2-1	CASSQEEGRRNLAGANEQFF	TGCGCCAGCAGCCAAGAGGAAGGGCGGCGGAACCTAGCGGGAGCCAATGAGCAGTTCTTC
TRBD2	TRBV30	TRBJ2-7	CAWSPTSVQYF	TGTGCCTGGAGTCCTACTAGCGTGCAGTACTTC
NA	TRBV6-5	TRBJ2-5	CASHAVPEGTQYF	TGTGCCTCCCACGCGGTGCCCGAGGGGACCCAGTACTTC
TRBD1	TRBV3-1	TRBJ1-5	CASSPGQGQPQHF	TGTGCCAGCAGCCCGGGACAGGGACAGCCCCAGCATTTT